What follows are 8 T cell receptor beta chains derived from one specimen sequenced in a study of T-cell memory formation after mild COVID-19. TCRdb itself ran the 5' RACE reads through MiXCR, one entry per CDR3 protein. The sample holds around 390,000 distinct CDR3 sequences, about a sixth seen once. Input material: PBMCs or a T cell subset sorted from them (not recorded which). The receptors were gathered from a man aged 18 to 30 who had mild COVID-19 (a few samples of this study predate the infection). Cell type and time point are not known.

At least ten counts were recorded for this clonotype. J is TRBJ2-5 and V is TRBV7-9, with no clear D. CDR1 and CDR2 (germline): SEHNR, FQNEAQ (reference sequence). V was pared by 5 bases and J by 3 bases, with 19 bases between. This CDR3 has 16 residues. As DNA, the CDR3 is TGTGCCAGCAGCCGCGTCATTCAGCAACCCGAAGAGACCCAGTACTTC. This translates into CASSRVIQQPEETQYF.

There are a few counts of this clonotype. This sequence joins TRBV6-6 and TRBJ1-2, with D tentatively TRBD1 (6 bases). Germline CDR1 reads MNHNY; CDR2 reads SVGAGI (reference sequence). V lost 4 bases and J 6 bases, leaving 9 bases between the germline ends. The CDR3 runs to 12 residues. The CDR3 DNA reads TGTGCCAGCAGTTTTCGGACAGATGGCTACACCTTC. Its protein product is CASSFRTDGYTF.

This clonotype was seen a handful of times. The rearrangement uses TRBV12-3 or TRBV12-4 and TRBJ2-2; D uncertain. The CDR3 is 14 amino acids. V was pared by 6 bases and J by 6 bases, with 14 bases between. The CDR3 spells CASSPTSLPGELFF. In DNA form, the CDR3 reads TGTGCCAGCAGCCCGACAAGCCTCCCCGGGGAGCTGTTTTTT.

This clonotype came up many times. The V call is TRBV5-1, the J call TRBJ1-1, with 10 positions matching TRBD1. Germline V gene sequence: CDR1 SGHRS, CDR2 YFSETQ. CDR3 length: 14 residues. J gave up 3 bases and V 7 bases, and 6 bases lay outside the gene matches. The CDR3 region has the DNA TGCGCCAGCGGACAGGGGGTGCAACACACTGAAGCTTTCTTT. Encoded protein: CASGQGVQHTEAFF.

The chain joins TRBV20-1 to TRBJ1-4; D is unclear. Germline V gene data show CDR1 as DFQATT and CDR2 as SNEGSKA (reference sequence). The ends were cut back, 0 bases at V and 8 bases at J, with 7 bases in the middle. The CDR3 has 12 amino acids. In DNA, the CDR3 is TGCAGTGCTAGAGATTCGGCAGAAAAACTGTTTTTT. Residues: CSARDSAEKLFF.

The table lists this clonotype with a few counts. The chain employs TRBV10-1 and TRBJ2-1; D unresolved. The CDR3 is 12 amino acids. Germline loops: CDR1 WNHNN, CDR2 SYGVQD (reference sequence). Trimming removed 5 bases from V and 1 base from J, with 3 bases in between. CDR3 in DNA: TGCGCCAGCAGTCAATCCTACAATGAGCAGTTCTTC. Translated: CASSQSYNEQFF.

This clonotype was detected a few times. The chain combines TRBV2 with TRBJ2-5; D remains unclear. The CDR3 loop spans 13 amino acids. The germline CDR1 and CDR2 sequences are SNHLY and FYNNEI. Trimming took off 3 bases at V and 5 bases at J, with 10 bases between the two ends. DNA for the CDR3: TGTGCCAGCAGTGAGCCCATATGGGAGACCCAGTACTTC. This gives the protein CASSEPIWETQYF.

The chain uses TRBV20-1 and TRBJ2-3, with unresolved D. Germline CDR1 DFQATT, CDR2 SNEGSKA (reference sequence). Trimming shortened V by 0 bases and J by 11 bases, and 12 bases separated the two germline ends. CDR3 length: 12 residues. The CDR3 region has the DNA TGCAGTGCTAGAGATGGGCTTACCGAGCAGTATTTT. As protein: CSARDGLTEQYF.